The clone carrying this TCR beta chain occurred once. Some clones are missing from TCRdb's copy, which holds only in-frame ones; the method was immunoSEQ multiplex PCR. The table includes under 200,000 clones, about 83% detected once. The source of the sample is a study of blood T cell repertoires in COVID-19. The ends lost 6 bases at V and 4 bases at J; junction bases unmatched: 12. The germline V gene encodes CDR1 SEHNR and CDR2 FQNEAQ (reference sequence). The CDR3 is 16 amino acids. V and J are TRBV7-9 and TRBJ1-1, with 9 bases that match TRBD1. The clonotype was recovered from a man aged 55 to 70 with acute or convalescent COVID-19. The specimen sequenced was peripheral blood. DNA of the CDR3: TGTGCCAGCAGACGCTGGACAGGGGCGGCGGCCACTGAAGCTTTCTTT. The encoded protein is CASRRWTGAAATEAFF.